This TCR beta chain was identified during a study of shared clonotypes between healthy human individuals. This table comes from immunoSEQ multiplex PCR, and its TCRdb copy is limited to in-frame clones, with some not included. The repertoire holds roughly 2,000,000 clones, with 93% as singletons. J gave up 4 bases and V 1 base, and 4 bases lay outside the gene matches. Germline CDR1 reads SGHTA; CDR2 reads FQGNSA. The CDR3 has 15 amino acids. Naive CD8 cells comprised CD45RO-negative, CCR7-positively selected cells, excluding terminally differentiated effector memory CD45RA+ cells. The study drew all its donors from Caucasian adults living in Nashville, Tennessee. As to this clone: Antigen unknown.

The study, taken as a whole, reports: On the whole, naive subsets had larger estimated richness than memory subsets had. Lower generation probabilities were found for non-shared clonotypes than for those shared by all four donors. With several donors compared, about 5.2% of naive CD4 clonotypes were shared.

V usage is TRBV7-2 and J usage is TRBJ2-7, with 10 bases lining up with TRBD1. The sample taken for sequencing was naive CD8+ T cells from PBMCs. The sequence came from a man younger than 30 in good health. Some clones in this sample may be carry-over from other donors' samples. CDR3 nucleotide sequence: TGTGCCAGCAGCTTAGGGTTGGGACAGGGGTACGAGCAGTACTTC. Translated, it gives CASSLGLGQGYEQYF.